Each of the 25 T cell receptor beta chains below was sequenced from the same sample in a study of cytomegalovirus exposure and HLA in healthy donors. The PCR ran on 60 Vbeta and 13 Jbeta primers. Profiling relied on immunoSEQ multiplex PCR, and the TCRdb table lists in-frame clones only, not all of them. Among around 130,000 clones listed, 80% to 85% were seen once. Sequenced input: PBMCs. Source of these receptors: a human donor in good health.

This clone was observed a handful of times. V and J are TRBV5-1 and TRBJ1-3; 10 bases line up with TRBD1. The CDR3 length is 15 residues. The germline V gene encodes CDR1 SGHRS and CDR2 YFSETQ. Trimming at V came to 5 bases and at J to 3 bases, leaving 5 bases not matched to a gene. DNA for the CDR3: TGCGCCAGCAGACAGGGGACAGGGGATGGAAACACCATATATTTT. Its translation is CASRQGTGDGNTIYF.

This clone was seen a handful of times. The chain joins TRBV6-5 to TRBJ1-6, with D possibly TRBD1 on 6 matching bases. The length of the CDR3 is 16 residues. Per germline, CDR1 MNHEY and CDR2 SVGAGI. V lost 3 bases and J lost 4, with 13 bases in between. CDR3 region: CASSYSIGQYNSPLHF. CDR3 DNA sequence: TGTGCCAGCAGTTATTCGATTGGACAGTATAATTCACCCCTCCACTTT.

The chain links TRBV2 to TRBJ1-5, with 8 nucleotides matching TRBD1. Per germline, CDR1 SNHLY and CDR2 FYNNEI. This CDR3 has 14 amino acids. Trimming removed 5 bases from V and 4 bases from J; junction bases left unmatched: 4. The DNA of the CDR3 is TGTGCCAGCAGTCGGACAGGGCGTAATCAGCCCCAGCATTTT. Protein product: CASSRTGRNQPQHF. The variable domain in full, with the rest retrieved from reference TRBV2 and TRBJ1-5, is EPEVTQTPSHQVTQMGQEVILRCVPISNHLYFYWYRQILGQKVEFLVSFYNNEISEKSEIFDDQFSVERPDGSNFTLKIRSTKLEDSAMYFCASSRTGRNQPQHFGDGTRLSIL.

This rearrangement joins TRBV29-1 to TRBJ2-5; D is ambiguous. Trimming cost V 4 bases and J 0 bases, with 3 bases left between them. This CDR3 is built from 11 residues. Germline CDR1 SQVTM, CDR2 ANQGSEA. The CDR3 is CSVAYQETQYF. CDR3 DNA: TGCAGCGTTGCCTACCAAGAGACCCAGTACTTC.

This chain joins TRBV28 and TRBJ2-3; TRBD2 matches 12 bases. Germline CDR1 reads MDHEN; CDR2 reads SYDVKM. CDR3 length: 19 residues. V trimming: 1 base; J trimming: 2 bases; junction bases outside the gene matches: 10. The CDR3 loop is CASSLYTRLAGVSTDTQYF. CDR3 coding DNA: TGTGCCAGCAGTTTATATACGAGACTAGCGGGGGTTTCCACAGATACGCAGTATTTT.

As to this clone: Without the conserved terminal phenylalanine or tryptophan, this CDR3 likely stems from a read error. The limits of the CDR3 on the DNA are not certain, so only TCRdb's listed CDR3 is given. This rearrangement joins TRBV6-5 to TRBJ2-3; the listed D gene, TRBD1, was not tested against the DNA. The germline V gene has CDR1 MNHEY and CDR2 SVGAGI. With termini counted, the CDR3 has 10 amino acids. The CDR3 here is CASSYSAWLY.

This chain's CDR3 is CASSFVRWQGRGEQYF. CDR3 nucleotides: TGTGCCAGCAGCTTCGTTAGGTGGCAGGGGCGTGGGGAGCAGTACTTC. The V call is TRBV7-9, the J call TRBJ2-5; D possibly corresponds to TRBD1 (6 bases). This CDR3 comprises 16 residues. V was shortened by 3 bases and J by 11 bases, with 25 bases between the two germline ends. In germline, CDR1 is SEHNR, CDR2 FQNEAQ (reference sequence).

This chain links TRBV6-1 with TRBJ2-5; TRBD2 aligns across 7 bases. The CDR3 covers 14 residues. J gave up 4 bases and V 5 bases, and 7 bases lay outside the gene matches. The germline V gene encodes CDR1 MNHNS and CDR2 SASEGT. The CDR3 reads CASSLERGAETQYF. The DNA of the CDR3 is TGTGCCAGCAGTCTGGAGCGGGGTGCAGAGACCCAGTACTTC.

The chain carries TRBV18 and TRBJ1-1, with D perhaps matching TRBD1 (5 bases). This CDR3 is built from 15 residues. Trimming removed 0 bases at V and 1 base at J, with 9 bases between. Germline CDR1 is KGHSH and CDR2 is LQKENI. CDR3 region: CASSPPRGGNTEAFF. The CDR3 bases are TGTGCCAGCTCACCACCGAGGGGAGGGAACACTGAAGCTTTCTTT.

The chain has TRBV6-5 and TRBJ1-2; D gene uncertain. V was clipped by 3 bases and J by 8 bases, with 13 bases between them. Germline V CDR1 and CDR2: MNHEY, SVGAGI. This CDR3 region has 13 residues. CDR3: CASSYRTSGGYTF. The CDR3 nucleotides read TGTGCCAGCAGTTATAGGACCTCGGGGGGCTACACCTTC.

This rearrangement joins TRBV4-1 to TRBJ1-1; the D is unclear. Germline V CDR1 and CDR2: MGHRA, YSYEKL. CDR3 size: 16 residues. V lost 0 bases and J lost 5, with 16 bases in between. The CDR3 DNA is TGCGCCAGCAGCCAAGAGTTTTCTGGCCTGTCTACTGAAGCTTTCTTT. Translating gives CASSQEFSGLSTEAFF.

This chain links TRBV28 with TRBJ1-1; D unresolved. Trimming stripped 5 bases from V and 5 bases from J, with 6 bases between. The CDR3 sequence is 11 residues long. Germline V gene data show CDR1 as MDHEN and CDR2 as SYDVKM. This CDR3 reads CASSLLTEAFF. CDR3 bases: TGTGCCAGCAGTCTCTTAACTGAAGCTTTCTTT.

The chain links TRBV19 to TRBJ2-7; the match to TRBD1 covers 7 bases. This CDR3 is built from 14 residues. Germline V gives CDR1 LNHDA, CDR2 SQIVND (reference sequence). After removal of 5 bases from V and 2 bases from J, the junction contained 6 bases not matched to a gene. The CDR3 DNA sequence: TGTGCCAGTAGTTTTGGACAGGCCCCCTACGAGCAGTACTTC. It specifies CASSFGQAPYEQYF.

This sequence joins TRBV2 and TRBJ1-4, with no clear D. The germline CDR1 and CDR2 sequences are SNHLY and FYNNEI. The CDR3 length is 16 residues. V gave up 3 bases and J gave up 0 bases, with 11 bases separating them. CDR3 region: CASSDSTGATNEKLFF. Written as DNA, the CDR3 is TGTGCCAGCAGTGACAGTACGGGTGCAACTAATGAAAAACTGTTTTTT.

The chain is built from TRBV5-6 and TRBJ1-1; D is undetermined. The CDR3 has 11 residues. V was clipped by 5 bases and J by 7 bases, with 9 bases between them. Germline assignment: CDR1 SGHDT and CDR2 YYEEEE. CDR3 sequence: CASSLYSEAFF. In nucleotides, the CDR3 is TGTGCCAGCAGTCTATACAGTGAAGCTTTCTTT.

The chain couples TRBV5-6 to TRBJ1-1, with D hard to call. The germline CDR1 and CDR2 sequences are SGHDT and YYEEEE. This CDR3 has 14 amino acids. With 2 bases removed from V and 7 bases from J, the gap between germline ends came to 15 bases. Here the CDR3 reads CASSFSLIPHEAFF. The CDR3 DNA is TGTGCCAGCAGCTTTAGTCTAATCCCCCATGAAGCTTTCTTT. Using reference TRBV5-6 and TRBJ1-1 for the parts outside the CDR3, the full variable domain is DAGVTQSPTHLIKTRGQQVTLRCSPKSGHDTVSWYQQALGQGPQFIFQYYEEEERQRGNFPDRFSGHQFPNYSSELNVNALLLGDSALYLCASSFSLIPHEAFFGQGTRLTVV.

The chain uses TRBV27 and TRBJ2-1; TRBD2 matches 12 bases. V dropped 3 bases and J dropped 7; count of bases not matched to a gene: 4. The CDR3 runs to 15 residues. CDR1 MNHEY and CDR2 SMNVEV come from the germline V gene (reference sequence). The CDR3 nucleotides read TGTGCCAGCAGTTTCCCTAGCGGGGGGGAAAATGAGCAGTTCTTC. It encodes CASSFPSGGENEQFF.

The rearrangement joins TRBV9 to TRBJ2-2, with 10 bases that match TRBD2. The V segment lost 2 bases and the J segment 6 bases; nucleotides outside the gene matches: 4. CDR1 and CDR2 from the germline V gene are SGDLS and YYNGEE. This CDR3 comprises 15 residues. CDR3 in DNA: TGTGCCAGCAGCGTTAGTAGCGGGGGGTCCGGGGAGCTGTTTTTT. Amino acid sequence: CASSVSSGGSGELFF.

This clone turned up a few times. The chain is built from TRBV29-1 and TRBJ1-1; TRBD1 might be the D (5 bases). The CDR3 runs 12 residues. V lost 6 bases and J lost 3, with 11 bases in between. Germline-derived CDR1 and CDR2 are SQVTM and ANQGSEA. The CDR3 region is CSVEGLYTEAFF. The CDR3 bases are TGCAGCGTGGAGGGACTGTACACTGAAGCTTTCTTT.

As for this clone: The sample carries other DNA sequences with the same CDR3. This chain links TRBV2 with TRBJ2-7; D is undetermined. Trimming removed 0 bases from V and 7 bases from J, with 4 bases in between. Germline CDR1 SNHLY, CDR2 FYNNEI. The CDR3 has 11 amino acids. The CDR3 is CASSEALEQYF. CDR3 nucleotide sequence: TGTGCCAGCAGTGAAGCTCTGGAGCAGTACTTC.

The chain combines TRBV9 with TRBJ2-2; possibly TRBD2 for D (5 bases). Trimming removed 0 bases from V and 3 bases from J, with 15 bases in between. Germline V gene data show CDR1 as SGDLS and CDR2 as YYNGEE. The CDR3 is 17 amino acids. The CDR3 DNA follows: TGTGCCAGCAGCGTAGGGTGGACTCCCCCTGACACCGGGGAGCTGTTTTTT. As protein: CASSVGWTPPDTGELFF.

As for this clone: Germline is not matched at one junction end, which may reflect a read error. This chain joins TRBV7-9 and TRBJ1-2; possibly TRBD1 for D (6 bases). The CDR3 has 12 amino acids. Germline loops: CDR1 SEHNR, CDR2 FQNEAQ (reference sequence). The CDR3 sequence: CSSSSIQGGYTF. The CDR3 nucleotides are TGTTCCAGCAGCTCGATCCAGGGGGGCTACACCTTC.

This chain joins TRBV27 and TRBJ1-2; no clear D gene. This CDR3 is 14 amino acids long. CDR1 and CDR2 from the germline V gene are MNHEY and SMNVEV (reference sequence). V lost 3 bases, J lost 0 bases, and 8 bases lay in between. The DNA for the CDR3 is TGTGCCAGCAGTTTTGGGCGCACTAACTATGGCTACACCTTC. Translated, it gives CASSFGRTNYGYTF.

J is TRBJ2-2 and V is TRBV9, with TRBD1 matching over 7 bases. The germline V gene encodes CDR1 SGDLS and CDR2 YYNGEE. Trimming took 4 bases from V and 5 from J; bases not matched to a gene: 5. CDR3 length: 14 amino acids. CDR3 protein: CASSPRTGTGELFF. CDR3 DNA: TGTGCCAGCAGCCCCCGGACAGGTACCGGGGAGCTGTTTTTT.

The CDR3, as DNA: TGTGCCAGCAGCCGAGGAGGGTTCAATCAGCCCCAGCATTTT. Its protein is CASSRGGFNQPQHF. V and J are TRBV7-8 and TRBJ1-5; D is unresolved. The V end was cut by 5 bases, the J end by 3 bases, with 11 bases between. The CDR3 is made up of 14 amino acids. Germline V gene lookup returns CDR1 SGHVS and CDR2 FQNEAQ. The variable domain in full, completed from reference TRBV7-8 and TRBJ1-5, reads GAGVSQSPRYKVAKRGQDVALRCDPISGHVSLFWYQQALGQGPEFLTYFQNEAQLDKSGLPSDRFFAERPEGSVSTLKIQRTQQEDSAVYLCASSRGGFNQPQHFGDGTRLSIL.